This T cell receptor beta chain appears in the sequencing data of a study of T cells after yellow fever vaccination. Broader study findings: Contaminating bulk clonotypes could be abundant in FACS-sorted repertoires.

TCRdb fed the 5' RACE reads into MiXCR, producing one record per CDR3 protein. The sample lists hundreds of thousands of distinct CDR3 sequences; 21% were seen once. Points on this clonotype: Its specificity is not known.

The CDR3 has 15 residues. Per germline, CDR1 LGHNA and CDR2 YSLEER. Between the trimmed V and J ends, which lost 0 bases and 0 bases, there was a span of 8 bases. The V and J genes are TRBV4-3 and TRBJ1-2; no definite D call. This TCR came from a man between 18 and 35 years old who received the YFV17D yellow fever vaccine. The sequencing used PBMCs, collected approximately 20 days after the first yellow fever vaccination. The CDR3 DNA reads TGCGCCAGCAGCCAAGAAGGGTACGCTAACTATGGCTACACCTTC. Protein product: CASSQEGYANYGYTF.